A single T cell receptor (beta chain) is shown here with its context. J was trimmed by 0 bases and V by 4 bases; bases with no gene match: 12. The CDR3 sequence is 18 residues long. The germline V gene has CDR1 LNHDA and CDR2 SQIVND (reference sequence). Both CD4+ and CD8+ T cells were negatively isolated, and TEMRA cells underwent FACS enrichment. This record belongs to a study of CD8 T cells in Susac syndrome. An amount of RNA that ranged from about 0.45 to 1 ug was reverse transcribed with random hexamers. immunoSEQ multiplex PCR amplified TCR beta CDR3 across 54 Vbeta, 13 Jbeta. A single record per CDR3 protein comes from TCRdb applying MiXCR to the immunoSEQ multiplex PCR reads. The table shows tens of thousands of distinct CDR3 sequences, with approximately 90% occurring only once.

This chain joins TRBV19 and TRBJ2-1; TRBD1 matches at 7 bases. The clonotype comes from a human donor in good health. The sequenced sample was CD8+ T cells from PBMCs. The CDR3 nucleotides read TGTGCCAGTAGTACAGGGGACATCAGGGACAGCTCCTACAATGAGCAGTTCTTC. Protein product: CASSTGDIRDSSYNEQFF.